This T cell receptor beta chain was retrieved from a study of beta chain features in type 1 diabetes. Across the whole study: The number of sorted cells examined across all samples was around 98 million. Study results and caveats: Here, the possible influence of HLA type (on TCRB rearrangement) remained unresolved.

The V and J ends lost 4 bases and 8 bases, in that order; junction bases with no gene match: 14. This CDR3 region has 16 residues. Germline V gene sequence: CDR1 SGHTA, CDR2 FQGTGA. The entirety of the isolated RNA underwent reverse transcription, so expressed TCRB transcripts were sequenced. Profiled with immunoSEQ multiplex PCR; TCRdb holds only in-frame clones, not every one. The top ten clones hold roughly 1% of a sample with about 290,000 clones, 8% of them seen once. This clone was seen a handful of times. No antigen is known for it. The sequencing input was central memory CD4+ T cells from blood. The V and J genes are TRBV7-3 and TRBJ2-1, with TRBD2 matching 7 bases. The receptor's source is a woman younger than 35 in good health. The CDR3 region is CASSSRGGNKGYEQFF. The CDR3 bases are TGTGCCAGCAGCTCCCGGGGAGGGAATAAGGGATATGAGCAGTTCTTC.